These 32 T cell receptor beta chains came from one sample sequenced in a study of T cells after yellow fever vaccination. One entry per CDR3 protein, called by TCRdb with MiXCR from the 5' RACE reads. The top ten hold 35% to 45% of the sample, which has around 200,000 distinct CDR3 sequences, approximately 9.9% seen once. Sequences were derived from CD8+ T cells sorted from PBMCs, sampled 15 days after the yellow fever booster vaccination. The origin of the receptors is a young man who received the YFV17D yellow fever vaccine.

V usage is TRBV7-9 and J usage is TRBJ2-2, with TRBD1 matching 9 bases. The junction had 12 bases not matched to a gene; V was cut back by 4 bases and J by 0 bases. This CDR3 contains 19 residues. Germline-derived CDR1 and CDR2 are SEHNR and FQNEAQ (reference sequence). CDR3 amino acids: CASSSGTGKLFANTGELFF. Here the CDR3 DNA reads TGTGCCAGCAGCTCCGGGACAGGGAAGCTTTTCGCGAACACCGGGGAGCTGTTTTTT.

In its sample, this clonotype was seen many times. The chain has TRBV12-3 or TRBV12-4 and TRBJ2-3; perhaps TRBD2 as D (6 bases). The CDR3 covers 17 residues. With 3 bases removed from V and 2 bases from J, the gap between germline ends came to 18 bases. Here the CDR3 reads CASSFSLAVLFTDTQYF. CDR3 DNA sequence: TGTGCCAGCAGTTTCTCGTTAGCGGTGCTTTTCACAGATACGCAGTATTTT.

The chain is built from TRBV4-1 and TRBJ2-7; tentative D call: TRBD2 (6 bases). Trimming left V 1 base short and J 2 bases short, with 9 bases between. CDR3 length equals 14 residues. Germline V gene lookup returns CDR1 MGHRA and CDR2 YSYEKL. The CDR3 is CASSQVGEAYEQYV. CDR3 coding DNA: TGCGCCAGCAGCCAAGTAGGGGAGGCCTACGAGCAGTACGTC.

This chain joins TRBV10-3 and TRBJ2-7; D is ambiguous. V lost 0 bases, J lost 2 bases, and 8 bases lay in between. Germline V gives CDR1 ENHRY, CDR2 SYGVKD. This CDR3 has 14 residues. The CDR3 loop is CAISESEKPYEQYF. CDR3 DNA sequence: TGTGCCATCAGTGAGTCGGAGAAACCCTACGAGCAGTACTTC.

The chain is built from TRBV4-2 and TRBJ1-2, with TRBD1 as a possible D gene (5 bases). The CDR3 is 17 residues long. V was pared by 0 bases and J by 0 bases, with 14 bases between. Germline V CDR1 and CDR2: LGHNA, YNFKEQ. CDR3 residues: CASSQDLMTEANYGYTF. The CDR3 bases are TGTGCCAGCAGCCAAGATTTGATGACAGAAGCTAACTATGGCTACACCTTC.

This clonotype was found a few times. This rearrangement joins TRBV20-1 to TRBJ2-1; D uncertain. Germline CDR1 DFQATT, CDR2 SNEGSKA (reference sequence). The CDR3 has 14 amino acids. The V and J ends lost 4 bases and 0 bases respectively, with 10 bases between them. The CDR3 protein is CSANEASSYNEQFF. DNA of the CDR3: TGCAGTGCTAATGAGGCCAGCTCCTACAATGAGCAGTTCTTC.

This clonotype has a handful of counts. The V call is TRBV4-1, the J call TRBJ1-4; 10 bases match TRBD1. V lost 4 bases and J lost 8; bases outside the gene matches: 4. The germline CDR1 and CDR2 sequences are MGHRA and YSYEKL. This CDR3 region has 14 residues. CDR3 region: CASSLGQGWEKLFF. As DNA, the CDR3 is TGCGCCAGCAGCCTGGGACAGGGGTGGGAAAAACTGTTTTTT.

V is TRBV7-6 and J is TRBJ1-2; D gene uncertain. The germline CDR1 and CDR2 sequences are SGHVS and FNYEAQ. The CDR3 totals 15 residues. V was trimmed by 5 bases and J by 0 bases, leaving 13 bases between them. The CDR3 is CASSPSPDPNYGYTF. The CDR3, as DNA: TGTGCCAGCAGCCCAAGTCCGGACCCTAACTATGGCTACACCTTC.

The chain joins TRBV4-3 to TRBJ2-5; perhaps TRBD1 as D (6 bases). V lost 1 base and J lost 5, with 14 bases in between. This CDR3 has 15 amino acids. CDR1 is LGHNA and CDR2 is YSLEER in the germline V gene. CDR3 amino acids: CASSQGALTGETQYF. CDR3 nucleotide sequence: TGCGCCAGCAGCCAAGGGGCCTTAACAGGGGAGACCCAGTACTTC.

This clonotype occurred a few times. V is TRBV13 and J is TRBJ1-2; TRBD1 agrees at 7 bases. Germline V CDR1 and CDR2: PRHDT, FYEKMQ (reference sequence). The CDR3 is 13 amino acids. The junction had 3 bases not matched to a gene; V was cut back by 5 bases and J by 3 bases. CDR3 nucleotides: TGTGCCAGCAGCCCGCAGGGGGACTATGGCTACACCTTC. It is translated as CASSPQGDYGYTF.

There are a few counts of this clonotype. The V gene is TRBV14, the J gene TRBJ2-3; unclear D gene. Trimming took 4 bases from V and 6 from J, leaving 11 bases between them. The CDR3 runs 13 residues. CDR1 is SGHDN, CDR2 FVKESK, per germline. The CDR3 loop is CASSPSYRDTQYF. The CDR3 coding sequence is TGTGCCAGCAGCCCTTCGTACCGGGATACGCAGTATTTT.

J is TRBJ2-2 and V is TRBV12-3 or TRBV12-4, with D possibly TRBD2 on 7 matching bases. V was pared by 7 bases and J by 7 bases, with 16 bases between. The CDR3 has 14 residues. CDR3 residues: CASTPGGAGGELFF. The CDR3 nucleotides read TGTGCCAGCACTCCGGGGGGCGCGGGCGGGGAGCTGTTTTTT.

This clonotype showed up just a few times. The rearrangement joins TRBV7-9 to TRBJ2-1; maybe TRBD2 (6 bases). Germline V gene sequence: CDR1 SEHNR, CDR2 FQNEAQ (reference sequence). V lost 3 bases, J lost 10 bases, and 13 bases lay in between. The CDR3 has 13 residues. DNA of the CDR3: TGTGCCAGCAGCTTGCGACTAGTTCAAGAGCAGTTCTTC. The encoded protein is CASSLRLVQEQFF.

This clonotype turned up a few times. The CDR3, as DNA: TGTGCCAGCAGTTCCATGGACGAGACCGACTATGGCTACACCTTC. This encodes CASSSMDETDYGYTF. The V gene is TRBV27, the J gene TRBJ1-2; unclear D gene. The V gene's germline CDR1 is MNHEY and CDR2 SMNVEV (reference sequence). The V end lost 4 bases, the J end lost 3 bases, and 15 bases lay between the germline ends. This CDR3 comprises 15 residues.

This clonotype turned up a few times. The chain uses TRBV28 and TRBJ2-3; TRBD2 matches at 11 bases. The junction had 14 bases not matched to a gene; V was cut back by 6 bases and J by 6 bases. The CDR3 sequence is 17 residues long. Per the germline V gene, CDR1 is MDHEN and CDR2 is SYDVKM. The CDR3 nucleotides read TGTGCCAGCAGCACTCCCTATTTAGCGGGGGGGCCGGATACGCAGTATTTT. This translates into CASSTPYLAGGPDTQYF.

Only a few counts were recorded for this clonotype. The chain carries TRBV4-1 and TRBJ1-3; 8 bases are shared with TRBD1. Germline V gene sequence: CDR1 MGHRA, CDR2 YSYEKL. With V trimmed by 3 bases and J by 4 bases, 2 bases remained unmatched. The CDR3 extends over 14 amino acids. In nucleotides, the CDR3 is TGCGCCAGCAGCCAGACAGGGGTGGGAAACACCATATATTTT. Translation gives CASSQTGVGNTIYF.

This clonotype was counted only a few times. The J gene is TRBJ2-1, the V gene TRBV4-3; D gene ambiguous. This CDR3 spans 16 amino acids. CDR1 and CDR2 (germline): LGHNA, YSLEER. V lost 1 base and J 0 bases, leaving 10 bases between the germline ends. The CDR3 region is CASSQGAPSSYNEQFF. CDR3 DNA sequence: TGCGCCAGCAGCCAAGGCGCCCCTAGCTCCTACAATGAGCAGTTCTTC.

Ten or more counts support this clonotype. V usage is TRBV7-9 and J usage is TRBJ2-7; D unresolved. Trimming cost V 0 bases and J 2 bases, with 2 bases left between them. Per the germline V gene, CDR1 is SEHNR and CDR2 is FQNEAQ (reference sequence). This CDR3 spans 12 amino acids. Written as DNA, the CDR3 is TGTGCCAGCAGCTTAGCCGCCTACGAGCAGTACTTC. Amino acid sequence: CASSLAAYEQYF.

This chain joins TRBV12-3 or TRBV12-4 and TRBJ1-5, with 8 positions matching TRBD1. The ends lost 6 bases at V and 4 bases at J; junction bases unmatched: 8. The CDR3 runs 15 residues. DNA for the CDR3: TGTGCCAGCAGACCTGGGACAGGCGTGAATCAGCCCCAGCATTTT. Protein product: CASRPGTGVNQPQHF.

J is TRBJ1-1 and V is TRBV7-9; 7 positions agree with TRBD1. Germline loops: CDR1 SEHNR, CDR2 FQNEAQ (reference sequence). There are 14 residues in the CDR3. V was pared by 5 bases and J by 6 bases, with 9 bases of the junction left unmatched. CDR3 region: CASSEDEGAPEAFF. CDR3 in DNA: TGTGCCAGCAGCGAGGACGAGGGGGCGCCTGAAGCTTTCTTT.

The chain combines TRBV7-8 with TRBJ2-2, with unresolved D. This CDR3 has 15 residues. Germline CDR1 and CDR2: SGHVS and FQNEAQ. Trimming left V 3 bases short and J 7 bases short, with 15 bases between. DNA of the CDR3: TGTGCCAGCAGCTTTACCGGCCCCCTAGGCGGGGAGCTGTTTTTT. This codes for CASSFTGPLGGELFF.

This clonotype showed up many times. The rearrangement joins TRBV5-1 to TRBJ2-1; D unresolved. Germline V gene data show CDR1 as SGHRS and CDR2 as YFSETQ. Deletions cut 1 base from V and 6 bases from J, with 2 bases between. The CDR3 is 11 residues long. Here the CDR3 DNA reads TGCGCCAGCAGCTTGTTCAATGAGCAGTTCTTC. Its translation: CASSLFNEQFF.

There are a few counts of this clonotype. The chain uses TRBV4-1 and TRBJ2-3, with 7 nucleotides matching TRBD1. V was clipped by 1 base and J by 3 bases; unmatched bases: 4. CDR3 length equals 15 residues. Per germline, CDR1 MGHRA and CDR2 YSYEKL. CDR3 region: CASSQGRTGTDTQYF. CDR3 nucleotide sequence: TGCGCCAGCAGCCAAGGCCGGACAGGTACAGATACGCAGTATTTT.

The chain couples TRBV9 to TRBJ2-7, with TRBD2 matching 7 bases. The CDR3 extends over 15 amino acids. The V gene's germline CDR1 is SGDLS and CDR2 YYNGEE. V shed 0 bases and J 3 bases; nucleotides not matched to a gene: 6. This chain's CDR3 is CASSVGGGGGYEQYF. CDR3 DNA sequence: TGTGCCAGCAGCGTAGGCGGTGGGGGGGGCTACGAGCAGTACTTC. Based on the CDR3 plus reference TRBV9 and TRBJ2-7, the full variable domain is DSGVTQTPKHLITATGQRVTLRCSPRSGDLSVYWYQQSLDQGLQFLIQYYNGEERAKGNILERFSAQQFPDLHSELNLSSLELGDSALYFCASSVGGGGGYEQYFGPGTRLTVT.

This clonotype was counted a few times. The chain carries TRBV7-3 and TRBJ2-7, with TRBD1 matching over 8 bases. Per germline, CDR1 SGHTA and CDR2 FQGTGA. The CDR3 has 13 residues. With 5 bases clipped from V and 5 bases from J, the junction kept 5 bases outside the gene matches. The CDR3 DNA sequence: TGTGCCAGCAGCCGAGGACAGGGAAACGAGCAGTACGTC. Encoded protein: CASSRGQGNEQYV.

This chain joins TRBV6-6 and TRBJ2-3; TRBD1 might be the D (6 bases). This CDR3 has 16 residues. V lost 4 bases, J lost 2 bases, and 16 bases lay in between. Germline V gives CDR1 MNHNY, CDR2 SVGAGI (reference sequence). The CDR3 DNA sequence: TGTGCCAGCAGTTTCACATCGACAGGACACACAGATACGCAGTATTTT. Translating gives CASSFTSTGHTDTQYF.

In this sample, this clonotype turned up a few times. This rearrangement joins TRBV6-5 to TRBJ2-5; D is undetermined. The V and J ends lost 6 bases and 4 bases respectively, with 12 bases between them. This CDR3 spans 13 amino acids. Per the germline V gene, CDR1 is MNHEY and CDR2 is SVGAGI. CDR3 sequence reads: CASSLNVAETQYF. CDR3 DNA sequence: TGTGCCAGCAGCCTCAACGTGGCAGAGACCCAGTACTTC.

This clonotype was counted only a few times. The chain combines TRBV6-5 with TRBJ2-7, with D unresolved. The V end lost 5 bases, the J end lost 5 bases, and 13 bases lay between the germline ends. CDR3 length equals 13 residues. CDR1 and CDR2 from the germline V gene are MNHEY and SVGAGI. This CDR3 reads CASSLGPSNEQYF. The DNA of the CDR3 is TGTGCCAGCAGTCTAGGGCCCTCGAACGAGCAGTACTTC.

A few counts support this clonotype. The chain links TRBV28 to TRBJ1-5; D is perhaps TRBD1 (6 bases). This CDR3 contains 15 residues. Trimming pared 3 bases from V and 4 bases from J, leaving 13 bases between. The germline CDR1 and CDR2 sequences are MDHEN and SYDVKM. The CDR3 region has the DNA TGTGCCAGCAGTTTGGGCGGCAGGGGTAATCAGCCCCAGCATTTT. Its translation is CASSLGGRGNQPQHF.

This clonotype was counted a few times. This sequence joins TRBV3-1 and TRBJ2-3; D is ambiguous. The CDR3 is 14 amino acids. The V gene lost 5 bases and the J gene lost 2 bases, with 11 bases spanning the gap. In germline, CDR1 is LGHDT, CDR2 YNNKEL (reference sequence). CDR3 DNA: TGTGCCAGCAGCTTCTTAGAAGACACAGATACGCAGTATTTT. Translation: CASSFLEDTDTQYF.

In this sample, this clonotype turned up a few times. The rearrangement joins TRBV12-2 to TRBJ2-3; the table names TRBD1, a call not compared with the DNA. TRBV12-2 is annotated as a pseudogene. The CDR3 covers 19 residues. The chain's CDR3 is CASRPLLGGVCPSTDTQYF. CDR3 sequence (DNA): TGTGCAAGTCGGCCCCTGCTCGGGGGGGTGTGTCCTAGCACAGATACGCAGTATTTT.

The genes are TRBV2 and TRBJ2-3; 11 bases match TRBD2. The CDR3 runs 13 residues. V shed 7 bases, J shed 7 bases, and the junction held 4 bases outside the gene matches. Germline CDR1 and CDR2: SNHLY and FYNNEI. The CDR3 is CASITSGGYTQYF. The CDR3 DNA reads TGTGCCAGCATTACTAGCGGGGGCTATACGCAGTATTTT.